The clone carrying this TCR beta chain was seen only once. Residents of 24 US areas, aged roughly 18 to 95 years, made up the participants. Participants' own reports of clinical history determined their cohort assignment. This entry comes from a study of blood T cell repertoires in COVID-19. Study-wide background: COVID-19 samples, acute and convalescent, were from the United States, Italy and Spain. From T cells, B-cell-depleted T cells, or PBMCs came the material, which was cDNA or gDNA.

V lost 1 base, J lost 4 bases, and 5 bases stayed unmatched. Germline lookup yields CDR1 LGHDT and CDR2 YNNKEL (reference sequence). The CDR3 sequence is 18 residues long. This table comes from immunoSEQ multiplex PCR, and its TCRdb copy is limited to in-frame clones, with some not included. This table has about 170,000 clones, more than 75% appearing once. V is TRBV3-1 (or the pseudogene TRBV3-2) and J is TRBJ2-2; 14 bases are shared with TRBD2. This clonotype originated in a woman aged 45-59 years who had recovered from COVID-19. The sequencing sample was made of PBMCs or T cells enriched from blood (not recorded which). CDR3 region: CASSQAGTSGGPTGELFF. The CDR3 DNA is TGTGCCAGCAGCCAAGCGGGGACTAGCGGGGGCCCCACCGGGGAGCTGTTTTTT.